Following are 18 T cell receptor beta chains from one sample sequenced in a study of tissue T cells after allogeneic stem cell transplantation. Time point in this sample: mouse harvest day 7 after allogeneic transplant. Mouse grafts combined 10^7 T-cell-depleted bone marrow cells with 10^6 splenic CD5+ T cells. Sequencing was performed with immunoSEQ multiplex PCR; in TCRdb, only in-frame clones are kept and a portion is missing. Among approximately 6,600 clones listed, less than 55% were seen once. The sample was lymph node tissue. The source of these receptors is a female BALB/c mouse given C57BL/6 T cells with graft-versus-host disease after an allogeneic hematopoietic cell transplant.

On this clone: Mouse gene names and germline throughout. The read stops 1 residue short of the end of the CDR3; the missing end is completed from the germline J gene. The chain links TRBV16 to TRBJ2-7; 8 bases agree with TRBD2. The V gene's germline CDR1 is SGHSA and CDR2 FRNQAP. The ends lost 3 bases at V and 3 bases at J; junction bases unmatched: 4. The CDR3 runs to 14 residues. The CDR3 protein is CASSFGGGDYEQYF. CDR3 DNA (partial): TGTGCAAGCAGCTTTGGGGGGGGCGACTATGAACAGTAC.

About this clone: Each gene name is a mouse one. The DNA read from the CDR3 is TGTGCCAGCAGCCGGACATTTTCCAACGAAAGATTATTT. It codes for CASSRTFSNERLF. The CDR3, in full, reads CASSRTFSNERLFF. The chain links TRBV5 to TRBJ1-4, with D possibly matching TRBD1 (5 bases). The sequenced fragment ends 1 residue before the CDR3 boundary, so the rest is inferred from the germline J gene. There are 14 residues in the CDR3. Between the trimmed V and J ends, which lost 4 bases and 0 bases, there was a span of 6 bases. From germline, CDR1 is LGHNA and CDR2 YNLKQL (reference sequence).

Comments on this clone: Genes and germline come from the mouse. The sequence runs out 1 residue before the end of the CDR3; the remainder is reconstructed from the germline J gene. V is TRBV26 and J is TRBJ2-2; TRBD2 agrees at 10 bases. Looked up from germline, CDR1 is KGHPV and CDR2 is FQNQEV (reference sequence). The length of the CDR3 is 16 residues. The V gene end was trimmed by 3 bases and the J gene end by 4 bases; junction bases not matched to a gene: 5. CDR3 amino acids: CASSLGWGGPTGQLYF. The DNA read from the CDR3 is TGTGCCAGCAGTCTCGGCTGGGGGGGCCCCACCGGGCAGCTCTAC.

Note on this clone: Germline and genes: mouse. The observed sequence ends 1 residue before the CDR3 terminus, with the missing tail filled in from the germline J gene. The chain carries TRBV5 and TRBJ1-4; possibly TRBD1 for D (5 bases). The CDR3 length is 15 residues. Germline V gives CDR1 LGHNA, CDR2 YNLKQL (reference sequence). The V end lost 0 bases, the J end lost 0 bases, and 5 bases lay between the germline ends. The CDR3 protein is CASSQETVSNERLFF. Incomplete CDR3 DNA: TGTGCCAGCAGCCAAGAGACAGTTTCCAACGAAAGATTATTT.

As regards this clone: Gene names and germline refer to mouse. The read ends 1 residue shy of where the CDR3 ends; the end is completed using the germline J gene. The rearrangement links TRBV23 to TRBJ1-1; the table's D call TRBD1 went unverified against the DNA. This CDR3 has 10 amino acids. Germline V gene data show CDR1 as KGHTA and CDR2 as FQNQQP. CDR3 amino acids: CSSQQLEVFF. The covered CDR3 bases are TGCTCCAGCCAACAGCTAGAAGTCTTC.

As regards this clone: Gene labels here are mouse ones. The sequenced fragment ends 1 residue before the CDR3 boundary, so the rest is inferred from the germline J gene. This chain links TRBV3 with TRBJ2-4, with 8 bases identical to TRBD2. The germline V gene encodes CDR1 SNHLY and CDR2 FYNGKV (reference sequence). V lost 4 bases to trimming and J lost 2 bases; unmatched junction nucleotides: 2. The CDR3 length is 14 residues. Partial CDR3 DNA: TGTGCCAGCAGCTCGACTGGGGTTCAAAACACCTTGTAC. Amino acids: CASSSTGVQNTLY. The entire CDR3 is CASSSTGVQNTLYF.

With respect to this clone: Any gene name here is a mouse gene name. The CDR3 is cut off 1 residue early in the read; its end comes from the germline J gene. The V call is TRBV26, the J call TRBJ1-1; D gene ambiguous. Trimming stripped 8 bases from V and 2 bases from J, with 6 bases between. The CDR3 runs 11 residues. Germline values: CDR1 KGHPV, CDR2 FQNQEV (reference sequence). CDR3 sequence: CASEGNTEVFF. CDR3 DNA, as far as it was read: TGTGCCAGCGAGGGTAACACAGAAGTCTTC.

This clone has just a few counts. The gene names given are mouse names. The read is 1 residue too short to cover the CDR3 end, so that end is filled in from the germline J gene. This sequence joins TRBV3 and TRBJ2-7; TRBD1 aligns across 8 bases. CDR1 is SNHLY, CDR2 FYNGKV, per germline (reference sequence). The CDR3 covers 12 residues. V trimming: 5 bases; J trimming: 6 bases; junction bases outside the gene matches: 3. The CDR3 region is CASSQDRVEQYF. The covered CDR3 bases are TGTGCCAGCAGCCAGGACAGGGTTGAACAGTAC.

As for this clone: The germline and genes are mouse ones. The read comes to an end 1 residue before the CDR3 does, leaving the germline J gene to fill in the end. V is TRBV19 and J is TRBJ1-6, with a possible D match to TRBD1 (5 bases). TRBJ1-6 is placed among ORFs of uncertain function. Trimming shortened V by 3 bases and J by 4 bases, and 8 bases separated the two germline ends. Germline V lookup: CDR1 FNHDT, CDR2 SITEND (reference sequence). The CDR3 loop spans 14 amino acids. The CDR3 loop is CASSTQGYNSPLYF. Partial CDR3 DNA: TGTGCCAGCAGTACCCAGGGATATAATTCGCCCCTCTAC.

On this clone itself: Gene names refer to mouse genes. The read comes to an end 1 residue before the CDR3 does, leaving the germline J gene to fill in the end. The rearrangement joins TRBV26 to TRBJ1-2; the D is unclear. Germline V gives CDR1 KGHPV, CDR2 FQNQEV (reference sequence). The V and J ends lost 4 bases and 0 bases respectively, with 9 bases between them. The CDR3 is 14 residues long. CDR3 amino acids: CASSPFGANSDYTF. The covered CDR3 bases are TGTGCCAGCAGTCCGTTCGGGGCAAACTCCGACTACACC.

This clone was observed a few times. Here the gene names and germline are mouse. The read ends 1 residue early relative to the CDR3; the germline J gene fills the gap. V gene TRBV26 combines with J gene TRBJ2-1, with 12 bases lining up with TRBD2. Germline V gene data show CDR1 as KGHPV and CDR2 as FQNQEV (reference sequence). There are 17 residues in the CDR3. The V and J ends lost 3 bases and 1 base, in that order; junction bases with no gene match: 4. The sequenced part of the CDR3 DNA is TGTGCCAGCAGTCTCCCCGGGACTGGGGGGAACTATGCTGAGCAGTTC. This codes for CASSLPGTGGNYAEQF. The entire CDR3 protein reads CASSLPGTGGNYAEQFF.

As to this clone: The gene names given are mouse names. The read halts 1 residue ahead of the CDR3 end, with the missing end drawn from the germline J gene. The V call is TRBV26, the J call TRBJ1-1; 7 bases fit TRBD1. This CDR3 region has 14 residues. Germline values: CDR1 KGHPV, CDR2 FQNQEV (reference sequence). V lost 4 bases to trimming and J lost 0 bases; unmatched junction nucleotides: 2. The CDR3 loop is CASSQGQTNTEVFF. The CDR3 bases that were read are TGTGCCAGCAGTCAGGGACAGACAAACACAGAAGTCTTC.

Only a few counts were recorded for this clone. Genes and germline are mouse. Coverage ceases 1 residue before the CDR3 finishes, and the germline J gene fills in the end. The chain uses TRBV19 and TRBJ2-7; 11 bases are shared with TRBD2. Per the germline V gene, CDR1 is FNHDT and CDR2 is SITEND (reference sequence). There are 14 residues in the CDR3. The ends lost 4 bases at V and 4 bases at J; junction bases unmatched: 4. The sequenced CDR3 bases are TGTGCCAGCAGTTCCGGGACTGGGGGATATGAACAGTAC. Protein: CASSSGTGGYEQY. The full CDR3 is CASSSGTGGYEQYF.

On this clone: Gene names and germline match the mouse. Read data end 1 residue before the CDR3 end; the end is taken from the germline J gene. V is TRBV16 and J is TRBJ2-5; TRBD2 aligns across 9 bases. The CDR3 consists of 14 residues. The germline V gene has CDR1 SGHSA and CDR2 FRNQAP. V gave up 3 bases and J gave up 3 bases; unmatched junction bases: 1. This CDR3 is CASSFTGGQDTQYF. The CDR3 bases that were read are TGTGCAAGCAGCTTTACTGGGGGGCAAGACACCCAGTAC.

Concerning this clone: The genes are named according to mouse. The read ends 1 residue shy of where the CDR3 ends; the end is completed using the germline J gene. The chain combines TRBV15 with TRBJ2-2; D gene unclear. The CDR3 covers 13 residues. Trimming took off 1 base at V and 2 bases at J, with 2 bases between the two ends. Germline V gives CDR1 SGHND, CDR2 FRSKSL. CDR3 in amino acids: CASSLENTGQLYF. Incomplete CDR3 DNA: TGTGCCAGCAGTTTAGAGAACACCGGGCAGCTCTAC.

Note on this clone: Mouse germline and gene names are used. The CDR3 is cut off 1 residue early in the read; its end comes from the germline J gene. The chain is built from TRBV16 and TRBJ2-3; the D gene could be TRBD1 or TRBD2 (5 bases each). Trimming removed 0 bases at V and 4 bases at J, with 5 bases between. Per the germline V gene, CDR1 is SGHSA and CDR2 is FRNQAP. The CDR3 consists of 13 residues. The sequenced part of the CDR3 DNA is TGTGCAAGCAGCTTAGAGGGACCAGAAACGCTGTAT. It codes for CASSLEGPETLY. The whole CDR3 sequence reads CASSLEGPETLYF.

This clone was found once. Genes and germline come from the mouse. Read data end 1 residue before the CDR3 end; the end is taken from the germline J gene. The chain uses TRBV26 and TRBJ2-5; the match to TRBD1 covers 7 bases. Losses at the gene ends were 4 bases for V and 4 bases for J; bases not matched to a gene: 2. Germline CDR1 is KGHPV and CDR2 is FQNQEV (reference sequence). The CDR3 runs 13 residues. The CDR3 sequence: CASSRQGEDTQYF. The CDR3 DNA, read in part, is TGTGCCAGCAGTCGACAGGGAGAAGACACCCAGTAC.

For this clone: Gene and germline names: mouse. The read terminates 1 residue before the CDR3 end, so the remaining end is supplied by the germline J gene. The chain combines TRBV13-3 with TRBJ2-1; TRBD1 might be the D (5 bases). Germline CDR1 and CDR2: NNHDY and SYVADS. The CDR3 spans 13 residues. The V gene lost 2 bases and the J gene lost 4 bases, with 7 bases spanning the gap. This CDR3 reads CASSDRAYAEQFF. The covered CDR3 bases are TGTGCCAGCAGTGACAGGGCGTATGCTGAGCAGTTC.